A single TCR beta chain is shown here with its context. These data belong to a study of T-cell reconstitution after alpha-beta-depleted transplantation in children. TCRbeta library construction was performed incorporating unique molecular identifiers. TCRdb passed the PCR reads through MiXCR, listing each CDR3 protein once. The sample holds over 150,000 distinct CDR3 sequences; 5% to 7.5% are singletons and the top ten take about 4.3%. The sample consisted of PBMCs, taken before TCRalphabeta/CD19-depleted stem cell transplant. The origin of this receptor is a girl under three years old with combined immunodeficiency, due to receive a stem cell transplant.

The CDR3 bases are TGTGCCAGCAGCTTATCCGGCCTCCGCCCGGGGGTAGGCGGGAGGGGGTCGGGGCAGTTCTTC. It is translated as CASSLSGLRPGVGGRGSGQFF. V and J are TRBV11-2 and TRBJ2-1, with TRBD2 identical over 9 bases. The CDR3 extends over 21 amino acids. Germline V lookup: CDR1 SGHAT, CDR2 FQNNGV. Trimming removed 2 bases from V and 12 bases from J; junction bases left unmatched: 29.